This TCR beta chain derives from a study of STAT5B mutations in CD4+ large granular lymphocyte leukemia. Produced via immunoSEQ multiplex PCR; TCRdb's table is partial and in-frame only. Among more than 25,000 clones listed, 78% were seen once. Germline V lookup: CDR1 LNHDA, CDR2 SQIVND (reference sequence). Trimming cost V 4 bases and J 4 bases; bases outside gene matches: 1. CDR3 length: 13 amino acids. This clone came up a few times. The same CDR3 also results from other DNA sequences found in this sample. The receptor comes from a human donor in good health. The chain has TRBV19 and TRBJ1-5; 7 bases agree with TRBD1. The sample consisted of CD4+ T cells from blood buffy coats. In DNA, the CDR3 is TGTGCCAGTAGTAGGGACAGAAATCAGCCCCAGCATTTT. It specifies CASSRDRNQPQHF. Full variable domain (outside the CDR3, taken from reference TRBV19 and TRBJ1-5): DGGITQSPKYLFRKEGQNVTLSCEQNLNHDAMYWYRQDPGQGLRLIYYSQIVNDFQKGDIAEGYSVSREKKESFPLTVTSAQKNPTAFYLCASSRDRNQPQHFGDGTRLSIL.